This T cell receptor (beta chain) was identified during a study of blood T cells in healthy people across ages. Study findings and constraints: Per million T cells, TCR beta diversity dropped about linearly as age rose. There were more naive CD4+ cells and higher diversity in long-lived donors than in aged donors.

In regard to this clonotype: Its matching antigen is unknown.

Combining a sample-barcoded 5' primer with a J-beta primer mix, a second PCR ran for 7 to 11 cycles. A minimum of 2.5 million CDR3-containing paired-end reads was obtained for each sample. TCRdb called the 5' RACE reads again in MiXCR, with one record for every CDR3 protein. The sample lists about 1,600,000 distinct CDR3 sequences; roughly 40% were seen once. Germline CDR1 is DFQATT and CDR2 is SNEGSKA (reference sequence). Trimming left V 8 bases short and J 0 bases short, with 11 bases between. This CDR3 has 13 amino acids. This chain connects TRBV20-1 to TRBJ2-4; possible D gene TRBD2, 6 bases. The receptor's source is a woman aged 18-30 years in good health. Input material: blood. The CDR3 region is CSPSGLAKNIQYF. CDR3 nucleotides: TGCAGTCCATCGGGACTAGCCAAAAACATTCAGTACTTC.